This passage covers 8 T cell receptor beta chains from one sample sequenced in a study of CD8 T cells in ankylosing spondylitis. Notes on the study in general: Ankylosing spondylitis blood appeared to carry a characteristic TCR beta motif of roughly 8 highly homologous variants.

Their antigens are not known. MiXCR, run by TCRdb on the 5' RACE reads, gives a single entry per CDR3 protein. The sample lists some 700,000 distinct CDR3 sequences, about 20% occurring once. The sample was blood, either unsorted or a sorted T cell fraction (not recorded which). All receptors derive from a male donor with ankylosing spondylitis.

V gene TRBV9 combines with J gene TRBJ2-3; 7 nucleotides line up with TRBD1. The germline V gene encodes CDR1 SGDLS and CDR2 YYNGEE. This CDR3 is 15 amino acids long. Trimming at V came to 3 bases and at J to 2 bases, leaving 6 bases not matched to a gene. CDR3 nucleotide sequence: TGTGCCAGCAGCGCATACAGGGGAGCCACAGATACGCAGTATTTT. Translated, it gives CASSAYRGATDTQYF.

The sample holds a few counts of this clonotype. The chain recombines TRBV20-1 with TRBJ2-4; TRBD2 aligns across 7 bases. The CDR3 is 14 residues long. Germline V CDR1 and CDR2: DFQATT, SNEGSKA (reference sequence). Unmatched junction bases numbered 19, after V lost 5 bases and J lost 15 bases. The CDR3 nucleotides read TGCAGTGCTGAACCTAGCCCCCGACTAGCCAACTTGTACTTC. Amino acids: CSAEPSPRLANLYF.

This clonotype was detected a few times. This chain links TRBV12-3 or TRBV12-4 with TRBJ1-3; no clear D. Trimming removed 4 bases from V and 3 bases from J, with 10 bases in between. The CDR3 is 14 residues long. CDR3 residues: CASSSSDLGNTIYF. Written as DNA, the CDR3 is TGTGCCAGCAGTTCCTCAGATCTTGGAAACACCATATATTTT.

This clonotype was picked up a small number of times. The J gene is TRBJ2-2, the V gene TRBV12-3 or TRBV12-4, with D maybe TRBD2 (6 bases). The CDR3 sequence is 13 residues long. V lost 8 bases, J lost 4 bases, and 11 bases lay in between. CDR3 sequence reads: CASSGVGTGELFF. DNA for the CDR3: TGTGCCAGCTCGGGGGTGGGCACCGGGGAGCTGTTTTTT.

This clonotype was detected only a few times. The rearrangement links TRBV10-2 to TRBJ1-4, with TRBD1 matching 8 bases. CDR1 is WSHSY and CDR2 is SAAADI in the germline V gene. Trimming cost V 0 bases and J 10 bases; bases outside gene matches: 7. The length of the CDR3 is 15 residues. The DNA of the CDR3 is TGCGCCAGCAGTGAGTCGGGGACAGGTTTTGGAAAACTGTTTTTT. Translated: CASSESGTGFGKLFF.

The chain links TRBV7-2 to TRBJ1-1, with D maybe TRBD1 (5 bases). Germline-derived CDR1 and CDR2 are SGHTA and FQGNSA. CDR3 size: 14 residues. V dropped 5 bases and J dropped 5 bases, with 15 bases sitting between them. The CDR3 DNA reads as TGTGCCAGCAGCCTAGGGGTTTTAAAGACTGAAGCTTTCTTT. Protein sequence: CASSLGVLKTEAFF.

This sequence joins TRBV3-1 and TRBJ1-1; D ambiguous. CDR3 length: 13 amino acids. The V end was cut by 1 base, the J end by 7 bases, with 10 bases between. Germline assignment: CDR1 LGHDT and CDR2 YNNKEL (reference sequence). The CDR3 DNA follows: TGTGCCAGCAGCCAAGCCCTCGGCTATGAAGCTTTCTTT. Protein product: CASSQALGYEAFF.

V usage is TRBV20-1 and J usage is TRBJ2-7; D is possibly TRBD1 or TRBD2 (5 bases each). This CDR3 comprises 14 residues. The germline V gene encodes CDR1 DFQATT and CDR2 SNEGSKA (reference sequence). V was shortened by 5 bases and J by 1 base, with 15 bases between the two germline ends. In nucleotides, the CDR3 is TGCAGTGCTGCCGGGACCCCCGCTTCCTACGAGCAGTACTTC. It specifies CSAAGTPASYEQYF.